Shown below are 22 T cell receptor beta chains from a single sample sequenced in a study of blood T cell repertoires in COVID-19. Produced via immunoSEQ multiplex PCR; TCRdb's table is partial and in-frame only. The sample gives roughly 180,000 clones, over 75% of which show up once; roughly 1.2% is in the top ten. The sequencing sample was made of peripheral blood. The receptors here all came from a man aged 55 to 70 who had recovered from COVID-19.

The chain carries TRBV6-5 and TRBJ1-1, with TRBD1 as a possible D gene (5 bases). Trimming removed 5 bases from V and 6 bases from J, with 16 bases in between. There are 14 residues in the CDR3. Germline V lookup: CDR1 MNHEY, CDR2 SVGAGI. CDR3 loop: CASSPQGTGSEAFF. CDR3 nucleotides: TGTGCCAGCAGTCCCCAGGGTACTGGTTCTGAAGCTTTCTTT.

The V gene is TRBV7-2, the J gene TRBJ1-2; TRBD1 aligns across 7 bases. Trimming removed 3 bases from V and 8 bases from J; junction bases left unmatched: 9. CDR1 and CDR2 from the germline V gene are SGHTA and FQGNSA. The CDR3 loop spans 14 amino acids. For the CDR3, the DNA is TGTGCCAGCAGCTTCTCCGACAGGGCACGCGGCTACACCTTC. Translating gives CASSFSDRARGYTF.

V and J are TRBV9 and TRBJ2-3; 9 nucleotides match TRBD2. V was pared by 0 bases and J by 4 bases, with 6 bases of the junction left unmatched. The CDR3 runs 16 residues. Germline V gene lookup returns CDR1 SGDLS and CDR2 YYNGEE. The CDR3 coding sequence is TGTGCCAGCAGCGTAGTCGGCGGGGGGGCGGCAGATACGCAGTATTTT. Protein: CASSVVGGGAADTQYF.

This chain uses TRBV12-5 with TRBJ2-2; 9 nucleotides agree with TRBD1. CDR3 length: 14 amino acids. The V gene's germline CDR1 is LGHNT and CDR2 FRNRAP. The trim removed 6 bases at V and 6 bases at J, leaving 5 bases unmatched. The CDR3 DNA sequence: TGTGCTAGTGGCTGGGACAGGGTACCCGGGGAGCTGTTTTTT. This codes for CASGWDRVPGELFF.

The chain has TRBV18 and TRBJ2-1; 9 nucleotides line up with TRBD1. Germline V gene lookup returns CDR1 KGHSH and CDR2 LQKENI. This CDR3 region has 16 residues. J gave up 5 bases and V 1 base, and 6 bases lay outside the gene matches. CDR3 loop: CASSPLQDRGNNEQFF. CDR3 coding DNA: TGTGCCAGCTCACCACTACAGGACAGGGGAAACAATGAGCAGTTCTTC.

J is TRBJ2-5 and V is TRBV4-2; maybe TRBD1 (5 bases). The germline V gene has CDR1 LGHNA and CDR2 YNFKEQ. The CDR3 runs to 15 residues. Trimming took 4 bases from V and 2 from J, leaving 14 bases between them. CDR3 in DNA: TGTGCCAGCAGCCCCATACCCCAGGGACAAGAGACCCAGTACTTC. This translates into CASSPIPQGQETQYF.

The gene calls are TRBV7-2 and TRBJ1-5; perhaps TRBD1 as D (5 bases). This CDR3 region has 13 residues. V lost 5 bases, J lost 5 bases, and 10 bases lay in between. Germline-derived CDR1 and CDR2 are SGHTA and FQGNSA. As DNA, the CDR3 is TGTGCCAGCAGCCCCAGGGTCTATCAGCCCCAGCATTTT. Translating it yields CASSPRVYQPQHF.

The chain joins TRBV4-3 to TRBJ2-1; TRBD2 matches 7 bases. The V and J ends lost 0 bases and 0 bases, in that order; junction bases with no gene match: 2. The CDR3 runs 16 residues. CDR1 is LGHNA and CDR2 is YSLEER in the germline V gene. CDR3: CASSQDGTISYNEQFF. CDR3 bases: TGCGCCAGCAGCCAAGACGGGACTATCTCCTACAATGAGCAGTTCTTC.

The genes are TRBV12-5 and TRBJ2-5; 8 bases agree with TRBD1. In germline, CDR1 is LGHNT, CDR2 FRNRAP. The J segment lost 1 base and the V segment lost 7 bases, leaving 8 bases of the junction unmatched. The CDR3 extends over 15 amino acids. The CDR3 DNA follows: TGTGCTAGTGCTAGAGACAGGGGCCCCCAAGAGACCCAGTACTTC. It specifies CASARDRGPQETQYF.

The rearrangement joins TRBV4-3 to TRBJ2-3; 16 bases agree with TRBD2. CDR3 length: 19 residues. The V segment lost 4 bases and the J segment 1 base; nucleotides outside the gene matches: 8. Germline CDR1 reads LGHNA; CDR2 reads YSLEER. In nucleotides, the CDR3 is TGCGCCAGCAGCCTCAGGGGACTAGCGGGGGGGTCCCGCACAGATACGCAGTATTTT. Its translation: CASSLRGLAGGSRTDTQYF.

This clone came up a few times. This chain uses TRBV24-1 with TRBJ1-5, with 9 positions matching TRBD1. CDR3 length: 16 residues. Looked up from germline, CDR1 is KGHDR and CDR2 is SFDVKD. The V and J ends lost 5 bases and 6 bases, in that order; junction bases with no gene match: 10. The CDR3 reads CATSVGGTGSGQPQHF. The DNA of the CDR3 is TGTGCCACCAGTGTGGGAGGGACAGGGTCCGGTCAGCCCCAGCATTTT.

This chain uses TRBV6-2 or TRBV6-3 with TRBJ1-2, with D unclear. Trimming pared 5 bases from V and 6 bases from J, leaving 16 bases between. Germline-derived CDR1 and CDR2 are MNHEY and SVGEGT. The CDR3 extends over 14 amino acids. The CDR3 reads CASSPENEPHGYTF. The CDR3 nucleotides are TGTGCCAGCAGTCCCGAGAATGAACCCCATGGCTACACCTTC.

The chain uses TRBV5-3 and TRBJ1-2; 9 bases are a match to TRBD1. TRBV5-3 is assigned to the ORF class and has an uncertain function. After removal of 2 bases from V and 6 bases from J, the junction contained 20 bases not matched to a gene. CDR3 size: 19 residues. CDR3 DNA sequence: TGTGCCAGAAGCTTCCGTACTGACCGGGGACAGGGATATTTACATGGCTACACCTTC. It encodes CARSFRTDRGQGYLHGYTF.

This sequence joins TRBV11-2 and TRBJ1-2; TRBD1 is a possible D gene (5 bases). The ends were cut back, 4 bases at V and 4 bases at J, with 16 bases in the middle. The CDR3 is made up of 15 amino acids. Germline values: CDR1 SGHAT, CDR2 FQNNGV. CDR3 loop: CASSSNSDSLYGYTF. In DNA form, the CDR3 reads TGTGCCAGCAGCTCCAACAGCGACAGCCTCTATGGCTACACCTTC.

The chain couples TRBV6-2 or TRBV6-3 to TRBJ2-7, with TRBD1 matching 9 bases. This CDR3 is 14 amino acids long. Germline CDR1 is MNHEY and CDR2 is SVGEGT. Trimming cost V 2 bases and J 5 bases; bases outside gene matches: 4. The CDR3 DNA follows: TGTGCCAGCAGTTACCACCGGGACAGGGACGAGCAGTACTTC. Translation gives CASSYHRDRDEQYF.

The chain recombines TRBV7-8 with TRBJ1-2; D call uncertain. This CDR3 is built from 15 residues. The V and J ends lost 0 bases and 3 bases respectively, with 11 bases between them. Germline CDR1 and CDR2: SGHVS and FQNEAQ. The CDR3 here is CASSLADAGDYGYTF. In DNA, the CDR3 is TGTGCCAGCAGCTTAGCTGACGCAGGCGACTATGGCTACACCTTC.

This chain uses TRBV7-3 with TRBJ2-1; 11 positions agree with TRBD2. The CDR3 spans 18 residues. Looked up from germline, CDR1 is SGHTA and CDR2 is FQGTGA. Trimming cost V 5 bases and J 7 bases; bases outside gene matches: 16. The CDR3 protein is CASSPNRVAGGQGNEQFF. Written as DNA, the CDR3 is TGTGCCAGCAGCCCGAACCGGGTAGCGGGGGGGCAGGGGAATGAGCAGTTCTTC.

V usage is TRBV7-9 and J usage is TRBJ1-6; 8 bases line up with TRBD1. The CDR3 spans 13 residues. Germline loops: CDR1 SEHNR, CDR2 FQNEAQ (reference sequence). V lost 6 bases, J lost 8 bases, and 3 bases stayed unmatched. DNA of the CDR3: TGTGCCAGCAGATCGACAGGGGATTCACCCCTCCACTTT. It yields the protein CASRSTGDSPLHF. Full variable domain (remainder filled in from reference TRBV7-9 and TRBJ1-6): DTGVSQNPRHKITKRGQNVTFRCDPISEHNRLYWYRQTLGQGPEFLTYFQNEAQLEKSRLLSDRFSAERPKGSFSTLEIQRTEQGDSAMYLCASRSTGDSPLHFGNGTRLTVT.

J is TRBJ1-4 and V is TRBV11-2, with 7 bases aligning to TRBD1. CDR1 and CDR2 from the germline V gene are SGHAT and FQNNGV. V lost 6 bases, J lost 0 bases, and 4 bases stayed unmatched. CDR3 length: 15 residues. CDR3 coding DNA: TGTGCCAGCAGTCCTACAGGGGCAACTAATGAAAAACTGTTTTTT. Protein sequence: CASSPTGATNEKLFF.

The gene calls are TRBV6-6 and TRBJ1-6; D unclear. The CDR3 is 13 amino acids. V gave up 7 bases and J gave up 4 bases, with 8 bases separating them. Per the germline V gene, CDR1 is MNHNY and CDR2 is SVGAGI (reference sequence). CDR3 protein: CASNQEYNSPLHF. Written as DNA, the CDR3 is TGTGCCAGCAACCAGGAATATAATTCACCCCTCCACTTT.

This clone was recorded at least ten times. This chain joins TRBV30 and TRBJ1-3; D possibly corresponds to TRBD1 (6 bases). The CDR3 contains 14 residues. The germline V gene encodes CDR1 GTSNPN and CDR2 SVGIG (reference sequence). The V end was cut by 2 bases, the J end by 2 bases, with 10 bases between. The CDR3 loop reads CAWSLGGTGNTIYF. CDR3 nucleotides: TGTGCCTGGAGTCTAGGGGGAACTGGAAACACCATATATTTT. The entire variable domain, with the rest obtained from reference TRBV30 and TRBJ1-3, is as follows: SQTIHQWPATLVQPVGSPLSLECTVEGTSNPNLYWYRQAAGRGLQLLFYSVGIGQISSEVPQNLSASRPQDRQFILSSKKLLLSDSGFYLCAWSLGGTGNTIYFGEGSWLTVV.

The V gene is TRBV24-1, the J gene TRBJ1-5; no firm D call. Germline values: CDR1 KGHDR, CDR2 SFDVKD. The CDR3 spans 16 residues. V was clipped by 3 bases and J by 6 bases, with 17 bases between them. The chain's CDR3 is CATSDTRWREGQPQHF. CDR3 nucleotides: TGTGCCACCAGTGATACCCGGTGGAGGGAGGGTCAGCCCCAGCATTTT.